This T cell receptor beta chain originates from a study of shared clonotypes between healthy human individuals. General observations from the study: Blood was the sole source, and tissue repertoires probably differ. When compared with the clonotypes that were shared by all four sorted-subset donors, the non-shared clonotypes turned out to have lower generation probabilities.

Comments on this clone: What it binds is unknown.

Germline CDR1 KGHSY, CDR2 FQNENV. The V gene lost 5 bases and the J gene lost 6 bases, with 17 bases spanning the gap. This CDR3 is 15 amino acids long. Clones were read by immunoSEQ multiplex PCR, and TCRdb kept only the in-frame ones, dropping some. The table has approximately 100,000 clones, 68% seen once. This chain links TRBV16 with TRBJ1-5, with D possibly being TRBD1 (6 bases). This receptor was obtained from a woman aged 30 to 39 in good health. Sequencing input: memory CD8+ T cells sorted from blood. Sample subset: CD45RO+ cells pooled with CCR7-negative TemRA cells. This CDR3 is CASSSDGGAGQPQHF. The CDR3 nucleotides are TGTGCCAGCAGCTCAGATGGGGGCGCCGGTCAGCCCCAGCATTTT. Looking up the rest from reference TRBV16 and TRBJ1-5 gives the full variable domain: GEEVAQTPKHLVRGEGQKAKLYCAPIKGHSYVFWYQQVLKNEFKFLISFQNENVFDETGMPKERFSAKCLPNSPCSLEIQATKLEDSAVYFCASSSDGGAGQPQHFGDGTRLSIL.